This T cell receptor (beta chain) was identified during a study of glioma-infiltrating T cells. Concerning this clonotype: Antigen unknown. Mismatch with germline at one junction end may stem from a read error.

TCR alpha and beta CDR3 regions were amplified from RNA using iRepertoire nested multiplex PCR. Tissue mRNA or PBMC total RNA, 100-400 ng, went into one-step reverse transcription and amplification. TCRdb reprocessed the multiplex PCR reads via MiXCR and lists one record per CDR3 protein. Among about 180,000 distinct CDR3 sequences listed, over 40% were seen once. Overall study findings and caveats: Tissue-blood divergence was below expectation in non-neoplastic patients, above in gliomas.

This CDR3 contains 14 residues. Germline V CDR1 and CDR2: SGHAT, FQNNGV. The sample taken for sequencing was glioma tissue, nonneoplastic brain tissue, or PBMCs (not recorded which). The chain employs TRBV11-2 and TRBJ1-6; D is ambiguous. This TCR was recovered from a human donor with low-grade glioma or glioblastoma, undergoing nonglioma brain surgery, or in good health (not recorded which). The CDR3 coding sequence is TGTGCCAGCAGCTTGGACGGATATAATTCACCCCTCCAGTTT. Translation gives CASSLDGYNSPLQF.